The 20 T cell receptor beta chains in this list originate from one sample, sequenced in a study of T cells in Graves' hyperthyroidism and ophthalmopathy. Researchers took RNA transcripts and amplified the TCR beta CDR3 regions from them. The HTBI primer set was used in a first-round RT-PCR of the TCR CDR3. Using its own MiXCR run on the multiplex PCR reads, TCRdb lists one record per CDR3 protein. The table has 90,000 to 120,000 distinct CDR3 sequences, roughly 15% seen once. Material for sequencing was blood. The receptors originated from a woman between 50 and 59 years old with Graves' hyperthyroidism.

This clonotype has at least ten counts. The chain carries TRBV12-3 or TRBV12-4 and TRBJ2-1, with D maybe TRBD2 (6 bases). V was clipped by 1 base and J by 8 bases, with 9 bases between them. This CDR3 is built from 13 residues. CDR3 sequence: CASSLELAHEQFF. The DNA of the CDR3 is TGTGCCAGCAGTTTAGAACTAGCCCATGAGCAGTTCTTC.

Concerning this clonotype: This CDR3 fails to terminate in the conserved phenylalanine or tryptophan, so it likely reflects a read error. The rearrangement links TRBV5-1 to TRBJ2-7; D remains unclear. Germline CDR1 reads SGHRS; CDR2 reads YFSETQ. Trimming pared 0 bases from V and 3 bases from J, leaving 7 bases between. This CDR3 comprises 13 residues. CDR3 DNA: TGCGCCAGCAGCTTGGGGGCAGTCTACGAGCAGTACCTC. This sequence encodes CASSLGAVYEQYL.

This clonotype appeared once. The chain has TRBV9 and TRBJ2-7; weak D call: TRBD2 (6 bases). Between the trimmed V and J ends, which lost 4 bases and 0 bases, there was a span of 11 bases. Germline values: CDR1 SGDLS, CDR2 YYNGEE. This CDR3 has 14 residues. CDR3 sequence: CASSPAGLSYEQYF. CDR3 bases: TGTGCCAGCAGCCCCGCGGGACTCTCCTACGAGCAGTACTTC.

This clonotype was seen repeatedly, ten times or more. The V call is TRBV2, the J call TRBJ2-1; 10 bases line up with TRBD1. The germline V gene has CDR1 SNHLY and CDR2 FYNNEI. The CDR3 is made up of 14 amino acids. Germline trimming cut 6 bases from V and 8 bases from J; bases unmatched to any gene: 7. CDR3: CASRQTGGLDEQFF. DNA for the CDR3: TGTGCCAGCAGACAGACAGGGGGCTTAGATGAGCAGTTCTTC.

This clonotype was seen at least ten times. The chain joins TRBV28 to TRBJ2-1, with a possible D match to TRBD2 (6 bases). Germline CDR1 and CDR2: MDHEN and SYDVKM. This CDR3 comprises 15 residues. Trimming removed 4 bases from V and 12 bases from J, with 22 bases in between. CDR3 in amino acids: CASSSSSGTSYRQFF. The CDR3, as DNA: TGTGCCAGCAGTTCCTCCTCCGGGACTTCCTACAGGCAGTTCTTC. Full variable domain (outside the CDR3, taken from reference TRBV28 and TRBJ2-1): DVKVTQSSRYLVKRTGEKVFLECVQDMDHENMFWYRQDPGLGLRLIYFSYDVKMKEKGDIPEGYSVSREKKERFSLILESASTNQTSMYLCASSSSSGTSYRQFFGPGTRLTVL.

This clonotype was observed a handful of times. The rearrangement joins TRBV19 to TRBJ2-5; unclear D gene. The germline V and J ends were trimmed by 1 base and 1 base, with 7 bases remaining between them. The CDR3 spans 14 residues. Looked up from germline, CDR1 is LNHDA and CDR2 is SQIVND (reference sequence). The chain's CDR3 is CASSIGGSQETQYF. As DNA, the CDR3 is TGTGCCAGTAGTATAGGCGGCAGCCAAGAGACCCAGTACTTC. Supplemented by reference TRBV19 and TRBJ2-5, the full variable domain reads DGGITQSPKYLFRKEGQNVTLSCEQNLNHDAMYWYRQDPGQGLRLIYYSQIVNDFQKGDIAEGYSVSREKKESFPLTVTSAQKNPTAFYLCASSIGGSQETQYFGPGTRLLVL.

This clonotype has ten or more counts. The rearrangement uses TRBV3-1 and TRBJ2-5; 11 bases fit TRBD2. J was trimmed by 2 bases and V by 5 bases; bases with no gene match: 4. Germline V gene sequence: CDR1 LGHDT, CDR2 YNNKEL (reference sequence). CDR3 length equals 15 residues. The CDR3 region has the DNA TGTGCCAGCAGCACACGGACTAGCGGGCAAGAGACCCAGTACTTC. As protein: CASSTRTSGQETQYF.

The CDR3 DNA reads TGTGCCAGCACGGCAGGGTCGCTCGCAGATACGCAGTATTTT. This gives the protein CASTAGSLADTQYF. This chain links TRBV2 with TRBJ2-3; a possible D gene is TRBD1 (5 bases). The V gene's germline CDR1 is SNHLY and CDR2 FYNNEI. The CDR3 runs to 14 residues. V gave up 7 bases and J gave up 4 bases, with 15 bases separating them.

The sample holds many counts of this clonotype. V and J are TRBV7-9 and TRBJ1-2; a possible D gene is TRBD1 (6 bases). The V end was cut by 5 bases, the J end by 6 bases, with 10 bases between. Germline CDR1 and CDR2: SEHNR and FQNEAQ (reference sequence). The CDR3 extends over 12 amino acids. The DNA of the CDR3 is TGTGCCAGCAGCCGGACAGCCCATGGCTACACCTTC. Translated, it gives CASSRTAHGYTF.

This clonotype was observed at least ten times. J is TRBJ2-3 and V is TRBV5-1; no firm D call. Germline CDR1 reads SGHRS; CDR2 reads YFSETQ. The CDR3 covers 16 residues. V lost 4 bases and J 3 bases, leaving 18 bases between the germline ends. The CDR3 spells CASSPAADLSTDTQYF. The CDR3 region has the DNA TGCGCCAGCAGCCCCGCCGCGGATCTATCTACAGATACGCAGTATTTT.

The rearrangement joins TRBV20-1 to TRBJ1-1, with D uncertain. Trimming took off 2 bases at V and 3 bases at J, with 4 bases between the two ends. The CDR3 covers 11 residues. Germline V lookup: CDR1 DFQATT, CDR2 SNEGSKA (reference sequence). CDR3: CSARQDTEAFF. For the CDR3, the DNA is TGCAGTGCTAGACAGGACACTGAAGCTTTCTTT.

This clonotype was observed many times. The CDR3 DNA is TGTGCCAGCAGCGGGGTAACTTTCGATACGCAGTATTTT. Translation: CASSGVTFDTQYF. The chain combines TRBV6-1 with TRBJ2-3; possibly TRBD2 for D (5 bases). Trimming shortened V by 6 bases and J by 6 bases, and 13 bases separated the two germline ends. This CDR3 is 13 amino acids long. Germline lookup yields CDR1 MNHNS and CDR2 SASEGT.

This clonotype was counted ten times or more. In nucleotides, the CDR3 is TGTGCCACCAGTTTGACAGGGGCGAACTACAATGAGCAGTTCTTC. This gives the protein CATSLTGANYNEQFF. The chain has TRBV24-1 and TRBJ2-1; 8 bases are shared with TRBD1. The ends lost 6 bases at V and 3 bases at J; junction bases unmatched: 6. Germline CDR1 and CDR2: KGHDR and SFDVKD. The CDR3 runs 15 residues.

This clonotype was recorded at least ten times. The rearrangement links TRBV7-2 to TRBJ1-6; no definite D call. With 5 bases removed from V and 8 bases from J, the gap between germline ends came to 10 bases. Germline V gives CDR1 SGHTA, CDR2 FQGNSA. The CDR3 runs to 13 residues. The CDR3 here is CASSPVTDSPLHF. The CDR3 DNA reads TGTGCCAGCAGCCCCGTCACAGATTCACCCCTCCACTTT.

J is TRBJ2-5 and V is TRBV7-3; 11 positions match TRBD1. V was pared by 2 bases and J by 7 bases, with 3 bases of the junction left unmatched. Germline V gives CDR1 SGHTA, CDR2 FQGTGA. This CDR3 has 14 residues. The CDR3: CASSLGTGGGTQYF. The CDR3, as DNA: TGTGCCAGCAGCTTAGGGACAGGGGGGGGGACCCAGTACTTC. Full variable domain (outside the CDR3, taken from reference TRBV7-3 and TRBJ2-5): GAGVSQTPSNKVTEKGKYVELRCDPISGHTALYWYRQSLGQGPEFLIYFQGTGAADDSGLPNDRFFAVRPEGSVSTLKIQRTERGDSAVYLCASSLGTGGGTQYFGPGTRLLVL.

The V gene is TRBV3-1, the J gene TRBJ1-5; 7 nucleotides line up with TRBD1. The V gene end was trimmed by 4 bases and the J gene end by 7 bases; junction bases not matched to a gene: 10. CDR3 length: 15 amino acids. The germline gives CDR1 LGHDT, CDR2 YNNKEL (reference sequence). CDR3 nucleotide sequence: TGTGCCAGCAGCCGGACAGGCTACGACCGCCAGCCCCAGCATTTT. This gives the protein CASSRTGYDRQPQHF.

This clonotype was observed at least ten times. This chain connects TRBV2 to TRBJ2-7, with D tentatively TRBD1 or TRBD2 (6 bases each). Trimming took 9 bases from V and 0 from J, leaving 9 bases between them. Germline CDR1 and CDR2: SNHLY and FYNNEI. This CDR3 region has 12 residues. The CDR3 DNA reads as TGTGCCAGTGAGGGGGGCTCCTACGAGCAGTACTTC. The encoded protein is CASEGGSYEQYF.

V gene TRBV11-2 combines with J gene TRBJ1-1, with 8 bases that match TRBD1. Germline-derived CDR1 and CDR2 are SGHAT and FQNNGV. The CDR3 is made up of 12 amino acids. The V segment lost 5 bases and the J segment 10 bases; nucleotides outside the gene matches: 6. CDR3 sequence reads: CASSIGQGRAFF. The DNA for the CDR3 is TGTGCCAGCAGCATCGGACAGGGTCGAGCTTTCTTT.

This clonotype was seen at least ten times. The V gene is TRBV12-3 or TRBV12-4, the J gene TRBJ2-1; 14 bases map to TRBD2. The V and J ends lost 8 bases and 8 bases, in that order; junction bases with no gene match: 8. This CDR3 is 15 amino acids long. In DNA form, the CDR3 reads TGTGCCAGCGGGGGGGGACTAGCGGGAGTTGATGAGCAGTTCTTC. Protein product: CASGGGLAGVDEQFF.

The CDR3 here is CASRWDGSNEQFF. CDR3 nucleotide sequence: TGTGCCAGCAGATGGGACGGCTCCAATGAGCAGTTCTTC. The chain has TRBV28 and TRBJ2-1; TRBD1 or TRBD2 may be the D gene (5 bases each). Trimming left V 6 bases short and J 6 bases short, with 12 bases between. The CDR3 runs 13 residues. Germline values: CDR1 MDHEN, CDR2 SYDVKM. Drawing the rest from reference TRBV28 and TRBJ2-1, the complete variable domain is DVKVTQSSRYLVKRTGEKVFLECVQDMDHENMFWYRQDPGLGLRLIYFSYDVKMKEKGDIPEGYSVSREKKERFSLILESASTNQTSMYLCASRWDGSNEQFFGPGTRLTVL.